These T cell receptor beta chains were read from a single sample in a study of blood T cell repertoires in COVID-19. Method: immunoSEQ multiplex PCR; TCRdb's copy keeps in-frame clones and lacks some. The sample yields fewer than 250,000 clones, approximately 91% seen once. Sequenced sample: peripheral blood. Receptors originate from a man aged 25 to 40 with acute or convalescent COVID-19. Both conserved end residues are part of each CDR3. Fields, in order: clone size, V gene, D gene, J gene, CDR3 protein, CDR3 DNA. A D gene is named only where the DNA matches it firmly. Expanded clones get a size class; other rows say once, few or many, or leave the size out.

abundance: .
v_gene: TRBV30
d_gene: TRBD1
j_gene: TRBJ1-6
CDR3aa: CAWRGDRAASPLHF
CDR3nt: TGTGCCTGGAGGGGGGACAGGGCCGCCTCACCCCTCCACTTT

abundance: .
v_gene: TRBV18
d_gene: .
j_gene: TRBJ1-2
CDR3aa: CASSPAGVAGYTF
CDR3nt: TGTGCCAGCTCACCAGCAGGGGTCGCTGGCTACACCTTC

abundance: .
v_gene: TRBV5-1
d_gene: .
j_gene: TRBJ1-1
CDR3aa: CASSLVRGKMNTEAFF
CDR3nt: TGCGCCAGCAGCTTGGTTAGGGGGAAAATGAACACTGAAGCTTTCTTT

abundance: .
v_gene: TRBV3-1/TRBV3-2
d_gene: TRBD1
j_gene: TRBJ2-7
CDR3aa: CASSDREPYEQYF
CDR3nt: TGTGCCAGCAGCGACAGGGAACCCTACGAGCAGTACTTC

abundance: .
v_gene: TRBV7-9
d_gene: TRBD2
j_gene: TRBJ2-3
CDR3aa: CASSLTAGADTQYF
CDR3nt: TGTGCCAGCAGCCTCACAGCGGGAGCAGATACGCAGTATTTT

abundance: few
v_gene: TRBV30
d_gene: .
j_gene: TRBJ1-4
CDR3aa: CAWRGTATNEKLFF
CDR3nt: TGTGCCTGGAGGGGCACTGCAACTAATGAAAAACTGTTTTTT

abundance: .
v_gene: TRBV2
d_gene: .
j_gene: TRBJ1-3
CDR3aa: CASSEWNRGGKNTIYF
CDR3nt: TGTGCCAGCAGTGAATGGAACCGGGGGGGAAAGAACACCATATATTTT

abundance: .
v_gene: TRBV7-9
d_gene: TRBD2
j_gene: TRBJ2-1
CDR3aa: CAIPGTSGRTLYNEQFF
CDR3nt: TGTGCCATCCCTGGGACTAGCGGGAGGACACTCTACAATGAGCAGTTCTTC

abundance: .
v_gene: TRBV7-9
d_gene: .
j_gene: TRBJ2-7
CDR3aa: CASSSSGTTTYEQYF
CDR3nt: TGTGCCAGCAGCTCATCCGGGACAACGACCTACGAGCAGTACTTC

abundance: .
v_gene: TRBV9
d_gene: .
j_gene: TRBJ2-3
CDR3aa: CASSPRATDTQYF
CDR3nt: TGTGCCAGCAGCCCCAGGGCCACAGATACGCAGTATTTT

abundance: few
v_gene: TRBV19
d_gene: TRBD2
j_gene: TRBJ2-2
CDR3aa: CASSDGLAGRRTGELFF
CDR3nt: TGTGCCAGTAGTGACGGACTAGCGGGGAGGCGCACCGGGGAGCTGTTTTTT

abundance: .
v_gene: TRBV5-6
d_gene: .
j_gene: TRBJ1-2
CDR3aa: CASSLVLQFVQGSYTF
CDR3nt: TGTGCCAGCAGCTTGGTCCTGCAATTCGTACAGGGCTCCTACACCTTC

abundance: .
v_gene: TRBV5-1
d_gene: .
j_gene: TRBJ1-1
CDR3aa: CASSPGQNMNTEAFF
CDR3nt: TGCGCCAGCAGCCCTGGACAGAACATGAACACTGAAGCTTTCTTT

abundance: .
v_gene: TRBV7-6
d_gene: TRBD1
j_gene: TRBJ2-7
CDR3aa: CASSSGQGAYEQYF
CDR3nt: TGTGCCAGCAGCTCCGGACAGGGGGCCTACGAGCAGTACTTC

abundance: .
v_gene: TRBV19
d_gene: TRBD1
j_gene: TRBJ1-2
CDR3aa: CASSMLGTGNPYAYGYTF
CDR3nt: TGTGCCAGTAGTATGTTAGGGACAGGGAATCCCTACGCCTATGGCTACACCTTC

abundance: few
v_gene: TRBV5-6
d_gene: .
j_gene: TRBJ1-2
CDR3aa: CASSLYGGFGYTF
CDR3nt: TGTGCCAGCAGCTTGTACGGCGGGTTCGGCTACACCTTC

abundance: once
v_gene: TRBV11-1
d_gene: .
j_gene: TRBJ2-7
CDR3aa: CASSLVGTQLYEQYF
CDR3nt: TGTGCCAGCAGCTTAGTTGGGACACAACTTTACGAGCAGTACTTC

abundance: .
v_gene: TRBV4-2
d_gene: .
j_gene: TRBJ2-1
CDR3aa: CASSQEREIAFF
CDR3nt: TGTGCCAGCAGCCAAGAGCGGGAAATCGCGTTCTTC

abundance: .
v_gene: TRBV6-5
d_gene: .
j_gene: TRBJ1-1
CDR3aa: CASNQGYTEAFF
CDR3nt: TGTGCCAGCAATCAGGGGTACACTGAAGCTTTCTTT

abundance: .
v_gene: TRBV3-1/TRBV3-2
d_gene: .
j_gene: TRBJ1-1
CDR3aa: CASSQSRTEKNTEAFF
CDR3nt: TGTGCCAGCAGCCAATCTCGGACAGAGAAGAACACTGAAGCTTTCTTT

abundance: .
v_gene: TRBV2
d_gene: .
j_gene: TRBJ2-1
CDR3aa: CASRGNEQFF
CDR3nt: TGTGCCAGCCGGGGTAATGAGCAGTTCTTC

abundance: .
v_gene: TRBV11-2
d_gene: TRBD1
j_gene: TRBJ2-7
CDR3aa: CASNSGRDRGYEQYF
CDR3nt: TGTGCCAGCAACTCCGGCCGGGACAGGGGCTACGAGCAGTACTTC

abundance: .
v_gene: TRBV7-8
d_gene: .
j_gene: TRBJ2-3
CDR3aa: CASSPVRDTQYF
CDR3nt: TGTGCCAGCAGCCCCGTCCGGGATACGCAGTATTTT

abundance: .
v_gene: TRBV25-1
d_gene: TRBD1
j_gene: TRBJ2-5
CDR3aa: CASSGRDSSKETQYF
CDR3nt: TGTGCCAGCAGTGGCCGGGACAGCTCTAAAGAGACCCAGTACTTC

abundance: .
v_gene: TRBV6-2/TRBV6-3
d_gene: TRBD2
j_gene: TRBJ2-2
CDR3aa: CASSYPGLAGGTGELFF
CDR3nt: TGTGCCAGCAGTTACCCCGGACTAGCGGGAGGTACCGGGGAGCTGTTTTTT

abundance: .
v_gene: TRBV27
d_gene: .
j_gene: TRBJ2-7
CDR3aa: CASSLAGRVVQYF
CDR3nt: TGTGCCAGCAGTTTAGCAGGCAGGGTAGTGCAGTACTTC

abundance: .
v_gene: TRBV11-2
d_gene: .
j_gene: TRBJ2-1
CDR3aa: CASSFPGAYPNNEQFF
CDR3nt: TGTGCCAGCAGCTTTCCAGGGGCCTACCCCAACAATGAGCAGTTCTTC

abundance: .
v_gene: TRBV7-3
d_gene: .
j_gene: TRBJ1-1
CDR3aa: CASSSGQHTEAFF
CDR3nt: TGTGCCAGCAGCTCTGGACAGCACACTGAAGCTTTCTTT

abundance: .
v_gene: TRBV4-1
d_gene: .
j_gene: TRBJ1-6
CDR3aa: CASSQDLRWASNSPLHF
CDR3nt: TGCGCCAGCAGCCAAGATCTTCGGTGGGCATCTAATTCACCCCTCCACTTT

abundance: .
v_gene: TRBV28
d_gene: TRBD1
j_gene: TRBJ1-5
CDR3aa: CAISTGGNSNQPQHF
CDR3nt: TGTGCCATTTCGACAGGGGGCAATAGCAATCAGCCCCAGCATTTT

abundance: .
v_gene: TRBV9
d_gene: .
j_gene: TRBJ2-5
CDR3aa: CASTSGSQETQYF
CDR3nt: TGTGCCAGCACCTCGGGATCCCAGGAGACCCAGTACTTC

abundance: many
v_gene: TRBV30
d_gene: .
j_gene: TRBJ1-1
CDR3aa: CAWSVLRGSEAFF
CDR3nt: TGTGCCTGGAGTGTCCTAAGGGGATCTGAAGCTTTCTTT

abundance: .
v_gene: TRBV7-2
d_gene: TRBD2
j_gene: TRBJ2-7
CDR3aa: CASSLLAGTKTYEQYF
CDR3nt: TGTGCCAGCAGCTTACTAGCGGGAACAAAGACCTACGAGCAGTACTTC

abundance: .
v_gene: TRBV28
d_gene: .
j_gene: TRBJ1-5
CDR3aa: CASSLSLSRNQPQHF
CDR3nt: TGTGCCAGCAGTTTATCCCTAAGTCGCAATCAGCCCCAGCATTTT

abundance: .
v_gene: TRBV7-2
d_gene: .
j_gene: TRBJ1-2
CDR3aa: CASSLNRRPNYGYTF
CDR3nt: TGTGCCAGCAGCTTAAATAGGAGACCTAACTATGGCTACACCTTC

abundance: .
v_gene: TRBV24-1
d_gene: .
j_gene: TRBJ2-1
CDR3aa: CATSDSNLQGEQFF
CDR3nt: TGTGCCACCAGTGATTCCAATCTCCAGGGTGAGCAGTTCTTC

abundance: few
v_gene: TRBV11-2
d_gene: .
j_gene: TRBJ2-3
CDR3aa: CASSRANPTGTDTQYF
CDR3nt: TGTGCCAGCAGCCGAGCGAATCCAACGGGCACAGATACGCAGTATTTT

abundance: .
v_gene: TRBV25-1
d_gene: TRBD1
j_gene: TRBJ1-2
CDR3aa: CASTTSRGQGLNYGYTF
CDR3nt: TGTGCCAGCACCACCTCCCGGGGACAGGGGCTTAACTATGGCTACACCTTC

abundance: .
v_gene: TRBV12-2
d_gene: .
j_gene: TRBJ2-4
CDR3aa: CASRLPSLVSGRLGHIQYF
CDR3nt: TGTGCAAGTCGCTTACCATCGCTGGTTAGCGGGAGGCTAGGGCACATTCAGTACTTC

abundance: .
v_gene: TRBV29-1
d_gene: .
j_gene: TRBJ2-5
CDR3aa: CSVVPKETQYF
CDR3nt: TGCAGCGTTGTTCCCAAAGAGACCCAGTACTTC

abundance: .
v_gene: TRBV7-3
d_gene: TRBD1
j_gene: TRBJ2-1
CDR3aa: CASSLRGQGVQGSNEQFF
CDR3nt: TGTGCCAGCAGCTTAAGAGGACAGGGGGTTCAGGGGTCTAATGAGCAGTTCTTC

abundance: .
v_gene: TRBV2
d_gene: TRBD1
j_gene: TRBJ1-5
CDR3aa: CASSQGEYQPQHF
CDR3nt: TGTGCCAGCAGCCAGGGGGAATATCAGCCCCAGCATTTT

abundance: .
v_gene: TRBV18
d_gene: TRBD1
j_gene: TRBJ2-5
CDR3aa: CASSRPGGPETQYF
CDR3nt: TGTGCCAGCTCACGACCAGGGGGCCCAGAGACCCAGTACTTC

abundance: .
v_gene: TRBV6-5
d_gene: .
j_gene: TRBJ1-4
CDR3aa: CASSYSMGGRPEKLFF
CDR3nt: TGTGCCAGCAGTTACTCGATGGGTGGGCGACCTGAAAAACTGTTTTTT

abundance: .
v_gene: TRBV7-3
d_gene: .
j_gene: TRBJ2-3
CDR3aa: CASSSTRSNTQYF
CDR3nt: TGTGCCAGCAGCTCGACTAGATCAAATACGCAGTATTTT

abundance: .
v_gene: TRBV5-1
d_gene: TRBD1
j_gene: TRBJ2-1
CDR3aa: CASSPDREQFF
CDR3nt: TGCGCCAGCAGCCCGGACAGGGAGCAGTTCTTC

abundance: .
v_gene: TRBV3-1/TRBV3-2
d_gene: TRBD1
j_gene: TRBJ1-5
CDR3aa: CASSHRGSNQPQHF
CDR3nt: TGTGCCAGCAGCCACAGGGGGAGCAATCAGCCCCAGCATTTT

abundance: .
v_gene: TRBV5-1
d_gene: .
j_gene: TRBJ2-1
CDR3aa: CASALWEPTYNEQFF
CDR3nt: TGCGCCAGCGCTCTTTGGGAGCCTACCTACAATGAGCAGTTCTTC

abundance: .
v_gene: TRBV9
d_gene: .
j_gene: TRBJ1-6
CDR3aa: CASSVATANSPLHF
CDR3nt: TGTGCCAGCAGCGTAGCTACAGCCAATTCACCCCTCCACTTT

abundance: .
v_gene: TRBV5-1
d_gene: .
j_gene: TRBJ1-2
CDR3aa: CASSLVGSEAKGYTF
CDR3nt: TGCGCCAGCAGCTTGGTTGGCAGTGAGGCAAAAGGCTACACCTTC